This TCR beta chain was profiled in a study of cytomegalovirus exposure and HLA in healthy donors (dated by TCRdb to the late 2010s). For the wider study: An earlier analysis of approximately 600 of the donors reported 250 to 350 Gb of sequence data and some 120 million unique TCR beta sequences from 150 million to 200 million T cells. Among the roughly 380 genotyped donors, approximately 76% belonged to the genetic ancestry cluster associated with self-reported Caucasian donors. Roughly 290 gigabases of sequencing data and roughly 81 million unique TCR sequences made up an early release that covered nearly 650 HLA-typed donors. Class I and class II HLA loci were covered by the typing at four-digit resolution. The later analysis used no new phenotypic data to find candidate immune exposures, relying instead on TCR beta sequences and their occurrence across donors. In a later analysis, previously published TCR beta repertoires from about 640 donors were re-analyzed and high-resolution HLA genotyping was added so that TCR occurrence patterns could be studied. Donor age, sex, ethnicity and CMV serostatus were collected together with the repertoire data. To predict cytomegalovirus infection status, the study combined high-throughput TCR immunosequencing, statistical association of individual TCRs with disease status, and machine learning. Four to six DR-DQ haplotypes were handled as single units for association and clustering, since linkage in the cohort was strong. The number of donors typed differed by locus, with about 629-640 for A, B, C, DRB1 and DQB1, around 560 for DQA1, 600 to 610 for DPA1, and 472 for DPB1. All discovery cohort repertoires had been generated using a single sequencing platform. Along with the approximately 700-subject first cohort, a separate validation cohort of around 110 different subjects was used. Genome-wide SNP genotypes for about 55% of the 666 donors were used in a later genetic analysis, which treated that subset as a discovery cohort. In an earlier analysis of several hundred of the donors, high-throughput TCR beta sequencing was used to judge whether each TCR beta V gene segment behaved as functional or pseudogenic. The study used immunosequencing to profile the T cell repertoires of 670 or so subjects and linked those repertoires to cytomegalovirus serostatus. Among roughly 370 genotyped donors of the cohort, an average of around 240,000 unique TCR beta nucleotide sequences were sequenced per donor, around 20% of them non-productive. The study was designed to test whether signatures of past pathogen exposure could be identified by cataloging public T cell receptors.

Results and caveats for the whole study, not just this receptor: In vitro tests confirmed that a few of the cytomegalovirus-associated TCR beta chains recognize cytomegalovirus antigens. Presence/absence analyses assumed roughly uniform sequencing depth across donors, an assumption that may not hold. In an earlier analysis of roughly 560 of the donors, most TCR beta V segments were observed in productive rearrangements about 87% or about 30% of the time, broadly matching IMGT annotations. Across donors, most TCR sequences were observed very rarely, whereas some public TCRs were present in many individuals. Linkage disequilibrium might explain the correlated functional status among segregating V segments, but an unknown experimental factor could not be ruled out. CMV serostatus was the only immune exposure information available for the cohort. A further reported finding was that TCR beta sequences accurately predicted the HLA-A and HLA-B alleles for most subjects in the first cohort. A cluster of highly shared sequence variants was judged likely to be a technical artifact of the sequencing pipeline. The classifier was reported to diagnose cytomegalovirus status with high specificity and sensitivity in both the original and validation cohorts. The study listed 150 to 200 TCR beta chains as associated with cytomegalovirus. A later analysis associated about 18,000 TCR beta sequences with specific HLA alleles at a false discovery rate of 0.05. This cohort had only TCR beta chains sequenced, and the lack of alpha or paired-chain data limited which features could be detected. It was suggested by the authors that the approach could potentially be generalized to other disease states and immunological phenotypes. Because counts were too low, about 15 rarely observed V segments, including chromosome 9 orphons, were left out of the earlier analysis of 587 of the donors. HLA typing was unavailable for some donors at each locus, so association tests used only the typed subset. In a later analysis, HLA-associated TCR beta chains were found to be more clonally expanded and to have lower generation probabilities than equally common non-associated chains. Assigning TCR associations to individual alleles was difficult when HLA alleles, especially DR and DQ, strongly co-occurred. A later analysis found that TCR association rates varied across HLA loci, with DRB1 alleles showing the most associated TCRs and HLA-C alleles the fewest. A later genetic analysis reported fewer N-insertions in productive TCRs among donors in an Asian-associated ancestry cluster than the roughly 620-donor mean. V-gene and J-gene trimming of TCR beta chains was associated with a missense DCLRE1C variant in a later genetic analysis, and the association was replicated in an independent cohort. According to a later analysis, most CMV-associated TCR beta chains appeared to be HLA-restricted, and the HLA associations seemed to be driven largely by CMV exposure. Some IMGT-functional V segments, including TRBV6-2 and TRBV6-3, could not be distinguished by the 87-base-pair reads and were therefore excluded. A later analysis reported that several top co-occurrence clusters appeared linked to parvovirus B19, influenza, CMV and Epstein-Barr virus.

The cohort comprised more than 550 healthy bone marrow donors. At the time of sampling, all cohort members were nominally healthy, though unrecorded immune exposures were likely present. The donor was CMV seronegative and was included in the group of approximately 350 seronegative cohort members. Each donor provided a peripheral blood sample, and peripheral blood mononuclear cells were used for TCR beta sequencing. Genomic DNA extraction from the blood cell samples was performed with the Qiagen DNeasy Blood Extraction Kit. Worth noting for this clone: It has no known antigen specificity. Within one base of it there is no much larger clone, and no base qualities were kept.

For CDR1 and CDR2, the germline V gene lists KGHSH and LQKENI. The junction shows trimming of 3 bases on V and 0 bases on J, plus 12 bases between the germline ends. The CDR3 goes from the cysteine to the phenylalanine over 16 residues. The retained sequence is limited to the CDR3, 48 bases, with the frame set at the first base. To prepare the library, the immunoSEQ multiplex PCR assay was applied. For the multiplex PCR, a mixture combining 60 forward primers for TCR Vbeta segments and 13 reverse primers for TCR Jbeta segments was used. The CDR3 region of rearranged TCR beta genes was amplified from genomic DNA by a multiplex PCR assay. The amplified TCR beta libraries were sequenced on the Illumina HiSeq System as 87-base-pair reads. In the authors' own workflow: Across the 670 or so repertoires, a later analysis counted 60 million to 90 million unique TCR beta chains, approximately 12 million of which were shared by at least two donors. To remove PCR and sequencing errors, raw reads were error-corrected and collapsed into unique sequences using a nearest-neighbor algorithm that merged closely related sequences. V, D and J gene segments were assigned by aligning CDR3 sequences to IMGT reference sequences. For a sequence to be retained, a match of at least six nucleotides to both a V gene segment and a J gene segment was required. A rearrangement counted as productive if the CDR3 had no stop codons and remained in frame with V and J, and every other rearrangement counted as non-productive. Following IMGT convention, CDR3 was defined as the stretch from the second conserved V-encoded cysteine up to the conserved J-encoded phenylalanine. The earlier analysis of fewer than 700 of the donors excluded sequences that lacked an unambiguous match to a single V gene segment. An earlier analysis of several hundred of the donors called V segments functional above 56.7% productive rearrangements and segregating when the between-donor standard deviation exceeded 5%. A statistical classification framework was built to diagnose cytomegalovirus status from the catalog of TCR beta chain sequences. A later analysis assigned V and J genes by comparing TCR nucleotide sequences with IMGT/GENE-DB human TR gene sequences. A later analysis assigned CDR3 sequences and most-parsimonious VDJ recombination scenarios with the TCRdist pipeline. A later analysis defined each TCR beta chain by its CDR3 amino acid sequence plus V-gene family, and excluded reads lacking a unique V-gene family. A later analysis removed 592 highly shared, low-generation-probability nucleotide sequences to deal with suspected cross-contamination and a sequencing artifact. For each public chain, a later analysis derived a clonal expansion index from normalized ranks of inferred template counts within each repertoire. Generation probabilities in a later analysis came from a VDJ recombination model fitted to out-of-frame rearrangements, and those results were checked against IGoR. In a later analysis, TCR-TCR, TCR-HLA and TCR-CMV co-occurrence was scored with hypergeometric tests, and a repertoire-size bias correction was applied to TCR pairs. To estimate false discovery rates, a later analysis permuted the HLA or CMV assignments 20 times. In a later analysis, co-occurring TCRs were grouped with DBSCAN, and TCRdist sequence similarity was added when clustering was performed within HLA-allele-positive subsets. Repertoires with fewer than 30,000 or more than 120,000 public chains were left out of co-occurrence clustering, as were four to six repertoires with anomalous nucleotide sharing. TCRdb took over this immuneACCESS table, retaining in-frame rearrangements with V and J assigned. Such tables are incomplete; in checked studies, under half of the missing clones stem from an unresolved V gene, and the remainder is unexplained. V and J calls and clone size come straight from that table; D and trimming were deduced from the DNA. Counted in this sample were some 65,000 clones; around 68% of them appeared once. Of the sample, roughly 9.8% is held by the ten largest clones.

In this chain, TRBV18 is recombined with TRBJ1-3; too little of a D gene remains to name it. This receptor was obtained from a woman in her 30s in good health and CMV-seronegative. What was sequenced was PBMCs. The nucleotide sequence reads as follows: TGTGCCAGCTCACCTTTAAAACACGACTCTGGAAACACCATATATTTT. This translates into CASSPLKHDSGNTIYF.